The clone carrying this T cell receptor (beta chain) was found a few times. The antigen is not known. 13 Jbeta primers and 60 Vbeta primers were used for the PCR. The data were produced by immunoSEQ multiplex PCR, yet TCRdb's version contains in-frame clones alone and is incomplete. The table records about 99,000 clones, 9.5% to 13% of them present only once. The sample originates from a study of cytomegalovirus exposure and HLA in healthy donors. Germline CDR1 and CDR2: MDHEN and SYDVKM. The V and J ends lost 5 bases and 4 bases, in that order; junction bases with no gene match: 7. The CDR3 is 16 amino acids. Study-level results: In a later analysis, compared with equally common non-associated chains, HLA-associated beta chains were more expanded. Researchers had no immune exposure information except CMV serostatus available. In an earlier analysis, most TCR beta V segments were productive about 87% or about 30% of the time.

The rearrangement uses TRBV28 and TRBJ2-5; 13 nucleotides match TRBD2. Material for sequencing was PBMCs. The sequence was obtained from a man between 35 and 55 years old in good health and CMV-seropositive. DNA for the CDR3: TGTGCCAGCAGTGGCCGACTAGCGGGAGGAGGAGAGACCCAGTACTTC. It encodes CASSGRLAGGGETQYF.